The 20 T cell receptor beta chains below were found in one sample sequenced in a study of beta chain features in type 1 diabetes. General observations from the study: In all four CD4+ subsets, TCRB CDR3 length was significantly, moderately reduced in type 1 diabetes.

No antigen has been assigned to these receptors. Sequencing targeted expressed TCRB transcripts, as all isolated RNA had been reverse transcribed. TCRdb's table, derived via immunoSEQ multiplex PCR, lists solely in-frame clones and lacks some. This table has 280,000 or so clones, roughly 15% appearing once. Sequencing used naive CD4+ T cells from blood. These receptors were taken from a man between 18 and 35 years old with type 1 diabetes.

CDR3 nucleotides: TGTGCCATCAGTGTAAGGGAGGGTAACACCGGGGAGCTGTTTTTT. It encodes CAISVREGNTGELFF. The V and J genes are TRBV10-3 and TRBJ2-2; 7 bases line up with TRBD2. Trimming took 4 bases from V and 2 from J; bases not matched to a gene: 4. CDR1 and CDR2 (germline): ENHRY, SYGVKD. The CDR3 runs to 15 residues.

The rearrangement links TRBV5-4 to TRBJ2-2, with TRBD2 identical over 11 bases. The CDR3 contains 14 residues. From germline, CDR1 is SGHNT and CDR2 YYREEE (reference sequence). With 9 bases clipped from V and 7 bases from J, the junction kept 8 bases outside the gene matches. In DNA form, the CDR3 reads TGTGCCACACGGACTAGCGGGCCGCTCGGGGAGCTGTTTTTT. Translating gives CATRTSGPLGELFF.

The chain combines TRBV4-1 with TRBJ2-5; D is possibly TRBD1 (6 bases). The CDR3 is made up of 15 amino acids. CDR1 is MGHRA, CDR2 YSYEKL, per germline. Deletions cut 3 bases from V and 0 bases from J, with 11 bases between. The CDR3 loop reads CASSQTGLNQETQYF. The CDR3, as DNA: TGCGCCAGCAGCCAGACAGGCTTGAACCAAGAGACCCAGTACTTC.

The rearrangement joins TRBV30 to TRBJ1-5; 8 bases map to TRBD1. Per germline, CDR1 GTSNPN and CDR2 SVGIG (reference sequence). The CDR3 totals 14 residues. V was pared by 1 base and J by 6 bases, with 5 bases of the junction left unmatched. CDR3 amino acids: CAWSATGGTQPQHF. Written as DNA, the CDR3 is TGTGCCTGGAGTGCAACAGGGGGGACTCAGCCCCAGCATTTT.

J is TRBJ1-5 and V is TRBV6-1, with 7 bases that match TRBD1. V lost 2 bases and J lost 4; bases outside the gene matches: 8. Per the germline V gene, CDR1 is MNHNS and CDR2 is SASEGT. The CDR3 is made up of 16 amino acids. The CDR3 DNA sequence: TGTGCCAGCAGTGAACAGGGGGGACGGTCAAATCAGCCCCAGCATTTT. It codes for CASSEQGGRSNQPQHF.

This clone turned up a few times. V usage is TRBV29-1 and J usage is TRBJ2-4; perhaps TRBD1 as D (6 bases). Deletions cut 7 bases from V and 0 bases from J, with 13 bases between. CDR1 is SQVTM and CDR2 is ANQGSEA in the germline V gene. The CDR3 runs 14 residues. The CDR3 sequence is CSAGQSLAKNIQYF. The CDR3 nucleotides are TGCAGCGCCGGACAGAGCTTAGCCAAAAACATTCAGTACTTC.

This clone was detected a few times. This chain connects TRBV27 to TRBJ2-1; unclear D gene. Per the germline V gene, CDR1 is MNHEY and CDR2 is SMNVEV (reference sequence). The V end lost 1 base, the J end lost 7 bases, and 14 bases lay between the germline ends. The CDR3 length is 15 residues. The CDR3 loop reads CASSLLARLRNEQFF. DNA for the CDR3: TGTGCCAGCAGTTTATTGGCTAGGTTGAGGAATGAGCAGTTCTTC.

The rearrangement uses TRBV5-4 and TRBJ2-7, with a weak D call TRBD1 (6 bases). The CDR3 loop spans 13 amino acids. V dropped 4 bases and J dropped 1 base, with 9 bases sitting between them. CDR1 and CDR2 (germline): SGHNT, YYREEE (reference sequence). In DNA, the CDR3 is TGTGCCAGCAGCCGAGGGACATCCTACGAGCAGTACTTC. This encodes CASSRGTSYEQYF.

This clone was counted a few times. The chain recombines TRBV20-1 with TRBJ2-1, with D perhaps TRBD2 (6 bases). Germline loops: CDR1 DFQATT, CDR2 SNEGSKA (reference sequence). The CDR3 is made up of 11 amino acids. CDR3 sequence: CRAVGGQVQFF. The DNA for the CDR3 is TGCAGGGCCGTGGGGGGTCAGGTGCAGTTCTTC.

This clone was seen a handful of times. The chain combines TRBV14 with TRBJ2-3, with a possible D match to TRBD1 (6 bases). Germline V lookup: CDR1 SGHDN, CDR2 FVKESK. The CDR3 covers 15 residues. V lost 4 bases and J lost 6, with 17 bases in between. CDR3 DNA sequence: TGTGCCAGCAGCCGTAGAGCAGGGGCCACGGATACGCAGTATTTT. Its protein product is CASSRRAGATDTQYF.

This clone was observed a few times. The V and J genes are TRBV18 and TRBJ2-3, with TRBD2 matching 10 bases. Unmatched junction bases numbered 6, after V lost 5 bases and J lost 1 base. This CDR3 has 16 residues. Germline CDR1 KGHSH, CDR2 LQKENI. CDR3 sequence reads: CASSSPGTSGTDTQYF. The CDR3 DNA is TGTGCCAGCTCAAGCCCCGGGACTAGCGGCACAGATACGCAGTATTTT.

V and J are TRBV5-6 and TRBJ2-3; D possibly corresponds to TRBD1 (5 bases). There are 14 residues in the CDR3. With 1 base removed from V and 4 bases from J, the gap between germline ends came to 10 bases. Germline V gives CDR1 SGHDT, CDR2 YYEEEE. CDR3 amino acids: CASSLRGSSDTQYF. Here the CDR3 DNA reads TGTGCCAGCAGCTTGAGGGGCAGCTCAGATACGCAGTATTTT. The variable domain in full, completed from reference TRBV5-6 and TRBJ2-3, reads DAGVTQSPTHLIKTRGQQVTLRCSPKSGHDTVSWYQQALGQGPQFIFQYYEEEERQRGNFPDRFSGHQFPNYSSELNVNALLLGDSALYLCASSLRGSSDTQYFGPGTRLTVL.

The chain recombines TRBV29-1 with TRBJ2-5; TRBD2 is a possible D gene (6 bases). V was pared by 8 bases and J by 5 bases, with 30 bases between. CDR3 size: 17 residues. Germline V CDR1 and CDR2: SQVTM, ANQGSEA. CDR3 bases: TGCAGCACAGACGGGGGAACTATAGATAAACCTTTCGAGACCCAGTACTTC. This gives the protein CSTDGGTIDKPFETQYF.

The rearrangement uses TRBV5-4 and TRBJ1-1; possible D gene TRBD1, 6 bases. The V end was cut by 4 bases, the J end by 8 bases, with 12 bases between. There are 12 residues in the CDR3. CDR1 and CDR2 from the germline V gene are SGHNT and YYREEE (reference sequence). The CDR3 DNA reads as TGTGCCAGCAGCGGGAGCGACAGGGAAGCTTTCTTT. Amino acids: CASSGSDREAFF. Full variable domain (outside the CDR3, taken from reference TRBV5-4 and TRBJ1-1): ETGVTQSPTHLIKTRGQQVTLRCSSQSGHNTVSWYQQALGQGPQFIFQYYREEENGRGNFPPRFSGLQFPNYSSELNVNALELDDSALYLCASSGSDREAFFGQGTRLTVV.

This clone turned up a few times. The CDR3 spells CASSLTGTEKLFF. The CDR3 bases are TGCGCCAGCAGCTTAACCGGGACAGAGAAACTGTTTTTT. The chain uses TRBV5-1 and TRBJ1-4; TRBD1 matches at 7 bases. The germline CDR1 and CDR2 sequences are SGHRS and YFSETQ. The ends lost 2 bases at V and 11 bases at J; junction bases unmatched: 6. The CDR3 totals 13 residues.

CDR3 amino acids: CAKIRGGGTDTQYF. The DNA of the CDR3 is TGTGCCAAGATTCGGGGCGGGGGCACAGATACGCAGTATTTT. The chain is built from TRBV7-6 and TRBJ2-3, with a possible D match to TRBD2 (6 bases). The V gene's germline CDR1 is SGHVS and CDR2 FNYEAQ. Trimming pared 10 bases from V and 1 base from J, leaving 15 bases between. The CDR3 is 14 amino acids.

This clone occurred a few times. The chain couples TRBV9 to TRBJ2-7; D not resolved. Germline V gene sequence: CDR1 SGDLS, CDR2 YYNGEE. V was pared by 2 bases and J by 4 bases, with 13 bases between. The CDR3 is made up of 14 amino acids. The CDR3 DNA reads TGTGCCAGCAGCGTTTCCAGTGCCCCGTACGAGCAGTACTTC. This translates into CASSVSSAPYEQYF.

The rearrangement links TRBV9 to TRBJ2-2, with 9 bases that match TRBD2. Germline loops: CDR1 SGDLS, CDR2 YYNGEE. This CDR3 contains 15 residues. V shed 3 bases and J 4 bases; nucleotides not matched to a gene: 4. The DNA for the CDR3 is TGTGCCAGCAGCGCGCTAGCGGGACCCACCGGGGAGCTGTTTTTT. Translated: CASSALAGPTGELFF.

This chain joins TRBV15 and TRBJ2-7; D possibly corresponds to TRBD2 (5 bases). CDR1 and CDR2 from the germline V gene are LNHNV and YYDKDF (reference sequence). This CDR3 is built from 15 residues. V was trimmed by 0 bases and J by 0 bases, leaving 9 bases between them. CDR3: CATSRDRSGSYEQYF. The CDR3 bases are TGTGCCACCAGCAGAGATCGAAGCGGCTCCTACGAGCAGTACTTC.

V and J are TRBV30 and TRBJ1-2, with a possible D match to TRBD1 (6 bases). Germline CDR1 GTSNPN, CDR2 SVGIG (reference sequence). V gave up 2 bases and J gave up 4 bases, with 14 bases separating them. CDR3 length: 14 residues. CDR3 DNA sequence: TGTGCCTGGAGTATCTGGACAGATCTCTATGGCTACACCTTC. It translates to CAWSIWTDLYGYTF.